This T cell receptor (beta chain) was obtained from a study of blood T cell repertoires in COVID-19. Study details: Italy, Spain and the United States were the sources of the convalescent and acute COVID-19 samples.

This clone was seen many times. TCRdb's table, derived via immunoSEQ multiplex PCR, lists solely in-frame clones and lacks some. The table lists 75,000 to 100,000 clones, 83% of them singletons. Germline values: CDR1 SGHRS, CDR2 YFSETQ. This CDR3 has 14 residues. Losses at the gene ends were 4 bases for V and 5 bases for J; bases not matched to a gene: 7. The chain recombines TRBV5-1 with TRBJ2-7, with 9 bases matching TRBD1. The sequenced sample consisted of peripheral blood. The TCR originated in a woman older than 75 with acute or convalescent COVID-19. The CDR3 DNA reads TGCGCCAGCAGCCAAGGACAGGGGCAGCACGAGCAGTACTTC. It specifies CASSQGQGQHEQYF.